This T cell receptor beta chain is from a study of molecular identifiers for immune sequencing clone quantification. This clonotype was seen ten or more times. Each CDR3 protein gets one entry after TCRdb re-called the PCR reads with MiXCR. Among approximately 670,000 distinct CDR3 sequences listed, just under 20% were seen once. V lost 0 bases to trimming and J lost 8 bases, with 14 bases between them. Germline loops: CDR1 SNHLY, CDR2 FYNNEI. This CDR3 is built from 14 residues. This TCR was sampled from a human donor in good health. Some libraries in this study had Jurkat cell RNA spiked in. The genes are TRBV2 and TRBJ2-7, with D hard to call. The sample comprised naive CD8+ T cells from blood, with Jurkat cell RNA spiked in. The subset is: FACS-sorted CD8+CD4-CCR7+CD45RA+ naive T cells. CDR3 loop: CASSEAGLGPQQYF. CDR3 sequence (DNA): TGTGCCAGCAGTGAAGCAGGGTTGGGCCCCCAGCAGTACTTC.